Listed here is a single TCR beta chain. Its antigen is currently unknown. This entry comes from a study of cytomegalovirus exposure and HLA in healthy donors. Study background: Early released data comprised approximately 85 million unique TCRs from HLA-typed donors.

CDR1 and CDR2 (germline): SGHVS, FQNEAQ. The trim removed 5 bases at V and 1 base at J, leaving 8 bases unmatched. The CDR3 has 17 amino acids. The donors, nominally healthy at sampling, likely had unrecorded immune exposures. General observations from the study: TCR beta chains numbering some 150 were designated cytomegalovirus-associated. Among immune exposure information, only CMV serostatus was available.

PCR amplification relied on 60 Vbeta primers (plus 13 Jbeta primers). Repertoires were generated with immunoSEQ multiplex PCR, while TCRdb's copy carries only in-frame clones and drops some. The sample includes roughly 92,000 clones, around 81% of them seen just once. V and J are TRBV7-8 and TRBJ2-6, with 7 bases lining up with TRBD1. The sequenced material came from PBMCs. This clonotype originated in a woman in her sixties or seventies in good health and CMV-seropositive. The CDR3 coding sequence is TGTGCCAGCAGCACGACAGGGTTTGGTTCTGGGGCCAACGTCCTGACTTTC. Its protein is CASSTTGFGSGANVLTF.